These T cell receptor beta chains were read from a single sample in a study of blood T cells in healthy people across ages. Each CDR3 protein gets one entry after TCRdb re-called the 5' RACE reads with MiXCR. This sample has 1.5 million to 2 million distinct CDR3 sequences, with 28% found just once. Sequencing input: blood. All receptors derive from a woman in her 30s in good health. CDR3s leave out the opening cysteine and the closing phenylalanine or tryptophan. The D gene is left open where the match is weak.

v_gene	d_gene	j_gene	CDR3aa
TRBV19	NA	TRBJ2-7	ASSTGPLATYEQY
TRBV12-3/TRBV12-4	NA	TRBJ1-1	ASSDAEGDTEAF
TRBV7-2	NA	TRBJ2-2	ASSLARGLQSGERF
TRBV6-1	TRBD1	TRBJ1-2	ASTTRDSVTFNYGYT
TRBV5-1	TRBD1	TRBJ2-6	ASSLQGASHSSSGANVLT
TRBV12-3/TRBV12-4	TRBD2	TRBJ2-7	ASSRGLASEQY
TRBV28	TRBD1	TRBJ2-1	ASRPTGTGNNEQF
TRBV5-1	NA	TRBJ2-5	ATGTDRETQY
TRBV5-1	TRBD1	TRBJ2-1	ASRPDRGLLNEQF
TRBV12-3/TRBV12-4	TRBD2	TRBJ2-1	ASSPRLTSTEQF
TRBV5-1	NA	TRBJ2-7	ASSITGHEQY
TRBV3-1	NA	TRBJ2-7	ASSQLNGGGEQY
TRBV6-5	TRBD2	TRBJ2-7	ASSWGLAGREQY
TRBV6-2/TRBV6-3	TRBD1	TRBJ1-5	ASRKGQAFDLPQH
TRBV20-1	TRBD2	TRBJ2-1	SARAERDHNEQF
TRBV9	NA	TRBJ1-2	ASSVEVEGYGYT
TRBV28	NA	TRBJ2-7	ASSGPVGPSGEQY
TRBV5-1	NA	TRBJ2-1	AGSFGQYNEQF
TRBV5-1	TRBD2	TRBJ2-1	ASSFGLAGDNEQF
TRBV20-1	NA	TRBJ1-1	SARDRETSNTEAF
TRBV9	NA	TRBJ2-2	ASSKGLLRTGELF
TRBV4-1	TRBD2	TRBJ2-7	ASSPISGRGYEQY
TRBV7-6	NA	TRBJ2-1	ASSLKRVRDYNEQF
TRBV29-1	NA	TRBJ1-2	SVVGGGYT